This T cell receptor (beta chain) was sequenced for a study of regulatory T cells in long-lasting Graves disease. Study-wide results and caveats: Compared with new cases, persistent Graves' patients showed reduced TCR diversity.

The V gene's germline CDR1 is MNHNS and CDR2 SASEGT. This CDR3 contains 15 residues. Trimming pared 6 bases from V and 0 bases from J, leaving 12 bases between. Remarks on this clonotype: Its antigen is still unknown.

iRepertoire HTBI primers and Arm-PCR of CDR3 regions built TCR beta libraries. In the original workflow: Identification yielded 62 TRBV and 13 to 15 TRBJ segments across samples. Using its own MiXCR run on the multiplex PCR reads, TCRdb lists one record per CDR3 protein. Clone size and V and J calls follow TCRdb, not the original study. Of around 400,000 distinct CDR3 sequences listed, roughly a sixth are singletons. Time point in this sample: newly diagnosed GD, antithyroid drugs for less than 3 months. PBMC-extracted RNA yielded the TCR library. The origin of this receptor is a female donor with Graves disease. Sequences were derived from peripheral blood mononuclear cells (PBMCs), sampled at new diagnosis, from a patient treated with antithyroid drugs. This rearrangement joins TRBV6-1 to TRBJ1-5, with D hard to call. The CDR3 sequence: CASRTLTLSNQPQHF. In nucleotides, the CDR3 is TGTGCCAGCAGAACACTCACCCTTAGCAATCAGCCCCAGCATTTT.